The sequence of this T cell receptor (beta chain) was determined in a study of T-cell memory formation after mild COVID-19. TCRdb reanalysed the 5' RACE reads using MiXCR and keeps one entry per CDR3 protein. The profile shows tens of thousands of distinct CDR3 sequences, 9.5% to 15% of them singletons. The germline gives CDR1 KGHDR, CDR2 SFDVKD. Between the trimmed V and J ends, which lost 4 bases and 3 bases, there was a span of 18 bases. CDR3 length equals 16 residues. The chain joins TRBV24-1 to TRBJ2-7, with TRBD2 as a possible D gene (6 bases). Specimen: PBMCs or a T cell subset sorted from them (not recorded which). This clonotype originated in a man between 18 and 35 years old who had mild COVID-19 (a few samples of this study predate the infection). Cell type and time point are not known. The CDR3 DNA is TGTGCCACCAGTGAGGTTCCGGGACTGAATGACTACGAGCAGTACTTC. Translating gives CATSEVPGLNDYEQYF.